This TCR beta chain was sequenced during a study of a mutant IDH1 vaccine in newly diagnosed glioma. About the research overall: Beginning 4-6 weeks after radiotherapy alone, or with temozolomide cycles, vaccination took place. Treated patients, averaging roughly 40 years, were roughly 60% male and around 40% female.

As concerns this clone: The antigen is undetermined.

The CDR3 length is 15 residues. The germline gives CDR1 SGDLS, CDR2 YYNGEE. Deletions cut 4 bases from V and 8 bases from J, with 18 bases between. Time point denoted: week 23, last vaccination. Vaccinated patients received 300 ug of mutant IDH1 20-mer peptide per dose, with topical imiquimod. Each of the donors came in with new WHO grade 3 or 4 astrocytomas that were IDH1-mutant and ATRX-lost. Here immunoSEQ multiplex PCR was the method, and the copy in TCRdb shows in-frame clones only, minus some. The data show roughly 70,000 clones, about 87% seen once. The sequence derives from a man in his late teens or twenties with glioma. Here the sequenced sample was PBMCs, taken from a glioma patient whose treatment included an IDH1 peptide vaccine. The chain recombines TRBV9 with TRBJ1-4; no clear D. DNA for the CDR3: TGTGCCAGCAGCTATACTGCTACTCCGAAAGAAAAACTGTTTTTT. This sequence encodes CASSYTATPKEKLFF.